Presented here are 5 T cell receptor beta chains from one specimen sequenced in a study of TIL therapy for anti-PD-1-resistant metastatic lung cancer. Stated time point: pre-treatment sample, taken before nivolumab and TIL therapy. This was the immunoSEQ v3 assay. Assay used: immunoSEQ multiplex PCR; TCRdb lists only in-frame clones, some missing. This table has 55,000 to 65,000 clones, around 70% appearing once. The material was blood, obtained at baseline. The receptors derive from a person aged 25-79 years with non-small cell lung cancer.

CDR3 sequence: CASSADSTNNEQFF. CDR3 coding DNA: TGCGCCAGCAGCGCCGACTCCACCAACAATGAGCAGTTCTTC. V usage is TRBV5-1 and J usage is TRBJ2-1; D not resolved. Looked up from germline, CDR1 is SGHRS and CDR2 is YFSETQ. V dropped 4 bases and J dropped 5 bases, with 13 bases sitting between them. The CDR3 length is 14 residues. The whole variable domain, remainder taken from reference TRBV5-1 and TRBJ2-1, is KAGVTQTPRYLIKTRGQQVTLSCSPISGHRSVSWYQQTPGQGLQFLFEYFSETQRNKGNFPGRFSGRQFSNSRSEMNVSTLELGDSALYLCASSADSTNNEQFFGPGTRLTVL.

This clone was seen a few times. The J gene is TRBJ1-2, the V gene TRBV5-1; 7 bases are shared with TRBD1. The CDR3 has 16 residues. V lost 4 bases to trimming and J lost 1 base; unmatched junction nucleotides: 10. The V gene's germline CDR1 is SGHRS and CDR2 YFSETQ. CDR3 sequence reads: CASSVLPGQNNYGYTF. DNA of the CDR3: TGCGCCAGCAGCGTTCTCCCGGGACAGAATAACTATGGCTACACCTTC.

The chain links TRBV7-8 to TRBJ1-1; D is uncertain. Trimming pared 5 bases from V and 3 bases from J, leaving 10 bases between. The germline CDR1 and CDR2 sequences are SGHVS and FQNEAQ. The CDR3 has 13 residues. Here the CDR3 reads CASSPSSDTEAFF. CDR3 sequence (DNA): TGTGCCAGCAGCCCCTCGTCCGACACTGAAGCTTTCTTT. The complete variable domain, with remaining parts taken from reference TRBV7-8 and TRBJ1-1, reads GAGVSQSPRYKVAKRGQDVALRCDPISGHVSLFWYQQALGQGPEFLTYFQNEAQLDKSGLPSDRFFAERPEGSVSTLKIQRTQQEDSAVYLCASSPSSDTEAFFGQGTRLTVV.

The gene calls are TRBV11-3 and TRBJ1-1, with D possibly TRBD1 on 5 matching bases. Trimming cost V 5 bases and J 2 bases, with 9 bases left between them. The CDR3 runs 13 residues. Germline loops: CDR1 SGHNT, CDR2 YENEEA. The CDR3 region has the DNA TGTGCCAGCAGCATACAGGAAAACACTGAAGCTTTCTTT. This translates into CASSIQENTEAFF.

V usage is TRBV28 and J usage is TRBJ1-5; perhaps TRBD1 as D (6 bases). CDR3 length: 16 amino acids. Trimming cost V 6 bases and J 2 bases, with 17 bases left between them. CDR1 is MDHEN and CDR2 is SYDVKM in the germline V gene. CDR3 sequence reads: CASRAGVAPRNQPQHF. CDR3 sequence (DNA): TGTGCCAGCAGAGCAGGGGTCGCCCCCCGCAATCAGCCCCAGCATTTT.